This T cell receptor beta chain was captured in a study of T cell repertoires in ileal Crohn's disease. Sequenced by immunoSEQ multiplex PCR; TCRdb stores in-frame clones only, minus some. The table records 7,000 to 9,500 clones, roughly 96% of them present only once. The CDR3 spans 14 residues. Germline V CDR1 and CDR2: SGHDT, YYEEEE. V lost 4 bases to trimming and J lost 5 bases; unmatched junction nucleotides: 6. The sequencing sample was made of ileal tissue. The origin of this receptor is an adult with Crohn's disease. This rearrangement joins TRBV5-6 to TRBJ2-5; 9 bases fit TRBD2. The CDR3 DNA is TGTGCCAGCAGCCTGGCGGGGGGGCGGGAGACCCAGTACTTC. Translated, it gives CASSLAGGRETQYF.